The present TCR beta chain was sequenced within a study of T-cell memory formation after mild COVID-19. TCRdb ran MiXCR on the 5' RACE reads and lists one entry per CDR3 protein. The sample lists some 600,000 distinct CDR3 sequences, around 16% occurring once. J was trimmed by 3 bases and V by 3 bases; bases with no gene match: 7. The CDR3 extends over 18 amino acids. Per germline, CDR1 SEHNR and CDR2 FQNEAQ (reference sequence). This chain uses TRBV7-9 with TRBJ2-1; 14 bases line up with TRBD2. The receptor comes from an adult woman who had mild COVID-19 (a few samples of this study predate the infection). Cell type and time point are not known. Source material: PBMCs or a T cell subset sorted from them (not recorded which). DNA for the CDR3: TGTGCCAGCAGCTTCATCGGACTAGCGGGAGGACTCTACAATGAGCAGTTCTTC. This sequence encodes CASSFIGLAGGLYNEQFF.